The TCR beta chain under discussion was sequenced for a study of T cell responses to AZD1222 COVID-19 vaccine. General observations from the study: Mostly white British, mostly female donors; authors suggested clonal diversity may be underestimated.

Assay: immunoSEQ multiplex PCR; the TCRdb copy retains only in-frame clones and omits some. Among 90,000 to 150,000 clones listed, around 90% were seen once. Concerning this clone itself: Its antigen is unknown.

Investigators merged groups given second doses at roughly 4 or roughly 12 weeks. Deletions cut 3 bases from V and 8 bases from J, with 16 bases between. CDR1 SNHLY and CDR2 FYNNEI come from the germline V gene. This CDR3 spans 14 amino acids. The chain joins TRBV2 to TRBJ1-2, with D uncertain. Sequenced material: peripheral blood, taken 28 days after the second AZD1222 dose. The source of this sequence is an adult who received the AZD1222 COVID-19 vaccine. CDR3 nucleotide sequence: TGTGCCAGCAGTGAGGTGGTAGGGTCGGAGGGCTACACCTTC. Amino acids: CASSEVVGSEGYTF.